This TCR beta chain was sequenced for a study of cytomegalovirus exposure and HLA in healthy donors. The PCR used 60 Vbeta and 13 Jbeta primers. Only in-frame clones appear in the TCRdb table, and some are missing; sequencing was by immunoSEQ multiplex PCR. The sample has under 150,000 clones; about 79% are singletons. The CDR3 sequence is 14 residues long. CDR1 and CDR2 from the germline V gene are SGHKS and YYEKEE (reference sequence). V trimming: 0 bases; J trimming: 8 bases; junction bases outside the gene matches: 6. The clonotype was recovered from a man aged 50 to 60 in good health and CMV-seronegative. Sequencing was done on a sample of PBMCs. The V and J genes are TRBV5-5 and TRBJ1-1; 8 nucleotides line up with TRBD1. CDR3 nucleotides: TGTGCCAGCAGCTTGGAACAGGGGGGAATGGAAGCTTTCTTT. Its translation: CASSLEQGGMEAFF.